This T cell receptor beta chain emerged from a study of shared clonotypes between healthy human individuals. Only in-frame clones appear in the TCRdb table, and some are missing; sequencing was by immunoSEQ multiplex PCR. This sample has 1,400,000 or so clones, with approximately 98.5% found just once. The CDR3 length is 14 residues. Per germline, CDR1 SGHRS and CDR2 YFSETQ. V lost 0 bases to trimming and J lost 8 bases, with 11 bases between them. The receptor was isolated from a man aged 25 to 40 in good health. Sequencing was carried out using naive CD4+ T cells sorted from blood. Subset here: CD45RA+ positively selected. The chain carries TRBV5-1 and TRBJ2-2; the D gene is possibly TRBD2 (6 bases). The CDR3 coding sequence is TGCGCCAGCAGCTTGGCACTAGCAGGTGGGGAGCTGTTTTTT. It is translated as CASSLALAGGELFF.